The clone carrying this T cell receptor (beta chain) was seen once. Sequenced by immunoSEQ multiplex PCR; TCRdb stores in-frame clones only, minus some. The table shows approximately 250,000 clones, with approximately 91% occurring only once. The germline V gene has CDR1 MNHEY and CDR2 SVGEGT. The CDR3 totals 13 residues. Trimming left V 2 bases short and J 4 bases short, with 9 bases between. The sample is drawn from a study of blood T cell repertoires in COVID-19. Study as a whole: Samples of COVID-19 (acute and convalescent) were obtained from the United States, Italy and Spain. Sources were T cells, B-cell-depleted T cells, or PBMCs; the material itself was cDNA or gDNA.

Individuals drawn from 24 US areas were about 18 to 95 years old. Cohort 3 donors were reported recovered after two negative PCRs, clearance, or symptom resolution. This receptor was identified in a woman aged 25 to 39 who had recovered from COVID-19. V gene TRBV6-2 or TRBV6-3 combines with J gene TRBJ2-7, with D possibly being TRBD1 (6 bases). The sequenced sample was PBMCs or T cells enriched from blood (not recorded which). CDR3 sequence (DNA): TGTGCCAGCAGTTACGGGACAAATTACGAGCAGTACTTC. Translation: CASSYGTNYEQYF.